The clone carrying this T cell receptor beta chain has only a few counts. The antigen is undetermined. The TCRbeta library incorporated unique molecular identifiers. TCRdb recomputed calls from the PCR reads with MiXCR, one row per CDR3 protein. This table has some 290,000 distinct CDR3 sequences, approximately 23% appearing once. The source of the sample is a study of T-cell reconstitution after alpha-beta-depleted transplantation in children. Whole-study results and caveats: For some patients, TCRbeta diversity was high at day 60 because of recipient T cells and thymic progenitors that survived. Reported findings indicate that, about two months after transplant, alpha-beta T cells came from several hundred expanded clones, which were derived from non-depleted graft cells. Newly produced T cells mostly accounted for T-cell counts and diversity one year post-transplant.

Germline CDR1 is SQVTM and CDR2 is ANQGSEA. The CDR3 loop spans 13 amino acids. Trimming shortened V by 5 bases and J by 0 bases, and 11 bases separated the two germline ends. This sequence was found in a male patient younger than 18 who had a stem cell transplant for acute lymphoblastic leukemia, so the T cells may come from the graft donor. The sample consisted of PBMCs, mostly from graft donor cells, taken 180 days after TCRalphabeta/CD19-depleted stem cell transplant. The chain has TRBV29-1 and TRBJ2-7, with a tentative D call TRBD1 (5 bases). Here the CDR3 DNA reads TGCAGCGTTAGGGTCCAGGGCTCCTACGAGCAGTACTTC. As protein: CSVRVQGSYEQYF.